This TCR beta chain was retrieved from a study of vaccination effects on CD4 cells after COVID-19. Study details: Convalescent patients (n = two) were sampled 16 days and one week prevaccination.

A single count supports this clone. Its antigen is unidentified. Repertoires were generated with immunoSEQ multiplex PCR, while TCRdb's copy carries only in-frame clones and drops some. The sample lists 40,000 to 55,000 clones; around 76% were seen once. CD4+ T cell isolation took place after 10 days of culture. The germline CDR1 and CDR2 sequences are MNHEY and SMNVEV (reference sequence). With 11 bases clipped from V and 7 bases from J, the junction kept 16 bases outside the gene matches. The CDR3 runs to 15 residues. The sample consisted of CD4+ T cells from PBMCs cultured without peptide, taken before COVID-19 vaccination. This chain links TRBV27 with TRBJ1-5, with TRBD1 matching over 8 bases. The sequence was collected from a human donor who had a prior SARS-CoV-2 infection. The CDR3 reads CASGRGRGLQQPQHF. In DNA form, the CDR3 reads TGTGCCTCGGGCAGGGGCAGGGGGCTTCAACAGCCCCAGCATTTT.